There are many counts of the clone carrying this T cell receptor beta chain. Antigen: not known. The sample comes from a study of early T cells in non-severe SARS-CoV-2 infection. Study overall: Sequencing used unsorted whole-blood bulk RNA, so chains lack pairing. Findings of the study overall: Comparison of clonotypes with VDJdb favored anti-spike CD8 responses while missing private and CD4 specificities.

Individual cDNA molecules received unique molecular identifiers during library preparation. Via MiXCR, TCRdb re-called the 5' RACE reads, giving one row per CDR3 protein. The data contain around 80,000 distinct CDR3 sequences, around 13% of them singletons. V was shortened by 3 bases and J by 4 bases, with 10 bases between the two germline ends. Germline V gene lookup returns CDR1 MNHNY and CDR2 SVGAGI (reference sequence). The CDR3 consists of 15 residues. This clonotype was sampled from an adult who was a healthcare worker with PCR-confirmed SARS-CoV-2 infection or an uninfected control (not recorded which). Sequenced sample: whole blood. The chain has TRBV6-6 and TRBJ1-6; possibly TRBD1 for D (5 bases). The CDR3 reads CASSYGGEYNSPLHF. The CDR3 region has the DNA TGTGCCAGCAGTTATGGGGGAGAATATAATTCACCCCTCCACTTT.